The following is a T cell receptor beta chain sequence with its context. This may be a read error: a much more frequent sequence differs by one nucleotide. TCRdb used MiXCR to reprocess the RT-PCR reads, holding one entry per CDR3 protein. The table lists 550,000 to 750,000 distinct CDR3 sequences, 13% to 15% of them singletons, with roughly 3.9% in the top ten. The germline V and J ends were trimmed by 7 bases and 4 bases, with 9 bases remaining between them. The CDR3 contains 12 residues. CDR1 and CDR2 from the germline V gene are KGHDR and SFDVKD. The chain recombines TRBV24-1 with TRBJ2-5; D not certain. The origin of this receptor is a female donor in good health, serving as a healthy control. Sequencing was performed on memory CD4+ T cells from blood. The CDR3 spells CATRGPTETQYF. CDR3 coding DNA: TGTGCCACCAGAGGACCCACAGAGACCCAGTACTTC.